This TCR beta chain was sequenced for a study of T cell clonality in common variable immunodeficiency. Assay used: immunoSEQ multiplex PCR; TCRdb lists only in-frame clones, some missing. The sample gives some 43,000 clones, none seen only once, and the top ten clones hold over 2%. This clone was counted many times. Read coverage stops 3 residues before the CDR3 terminus; the germline J gene supplies the remainder. Looked up from germline, CDR1 is SGHRS and CDR2 is YFSETQ. Trimming took off 4 bases at V and 6 bases at J, with 16 bases between the two ends. This CDR3 has 15 amino acids. This chain uses TRBV5-1 with TRBJ2-2, with TRBD2 as a possible D gene (5 bases). This clonotype was obtained from a person aged 18 to 75 in good health. Sequenced sample: peripheral blood mononuclear cells. The part of the CDR3 DNA that was read is TGCGCCAGCAGCCACGGGGAGCGAGGGCCCGGGGAG. Translation: CASSHGERGPGE. The entire CDR3 reads CASSHGERGPGELFF.